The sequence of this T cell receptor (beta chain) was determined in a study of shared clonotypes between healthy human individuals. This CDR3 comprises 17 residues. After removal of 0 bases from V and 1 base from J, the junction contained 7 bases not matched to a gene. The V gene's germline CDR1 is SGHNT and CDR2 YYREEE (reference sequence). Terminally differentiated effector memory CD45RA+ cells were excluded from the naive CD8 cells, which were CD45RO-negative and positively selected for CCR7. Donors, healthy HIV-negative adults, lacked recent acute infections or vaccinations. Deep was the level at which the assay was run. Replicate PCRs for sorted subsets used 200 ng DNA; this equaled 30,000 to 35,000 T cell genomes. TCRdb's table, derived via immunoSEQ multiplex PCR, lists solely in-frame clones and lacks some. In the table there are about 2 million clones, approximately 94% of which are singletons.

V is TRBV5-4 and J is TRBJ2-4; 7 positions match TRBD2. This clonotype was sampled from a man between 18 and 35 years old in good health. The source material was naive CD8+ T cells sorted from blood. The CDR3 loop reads CASSLAGGRGAKNIQYF. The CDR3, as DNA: TGTGCCAGCAGCTTGGCCGGGGGGAGAGGGGCCAAAAACATTCAGTACTTC.